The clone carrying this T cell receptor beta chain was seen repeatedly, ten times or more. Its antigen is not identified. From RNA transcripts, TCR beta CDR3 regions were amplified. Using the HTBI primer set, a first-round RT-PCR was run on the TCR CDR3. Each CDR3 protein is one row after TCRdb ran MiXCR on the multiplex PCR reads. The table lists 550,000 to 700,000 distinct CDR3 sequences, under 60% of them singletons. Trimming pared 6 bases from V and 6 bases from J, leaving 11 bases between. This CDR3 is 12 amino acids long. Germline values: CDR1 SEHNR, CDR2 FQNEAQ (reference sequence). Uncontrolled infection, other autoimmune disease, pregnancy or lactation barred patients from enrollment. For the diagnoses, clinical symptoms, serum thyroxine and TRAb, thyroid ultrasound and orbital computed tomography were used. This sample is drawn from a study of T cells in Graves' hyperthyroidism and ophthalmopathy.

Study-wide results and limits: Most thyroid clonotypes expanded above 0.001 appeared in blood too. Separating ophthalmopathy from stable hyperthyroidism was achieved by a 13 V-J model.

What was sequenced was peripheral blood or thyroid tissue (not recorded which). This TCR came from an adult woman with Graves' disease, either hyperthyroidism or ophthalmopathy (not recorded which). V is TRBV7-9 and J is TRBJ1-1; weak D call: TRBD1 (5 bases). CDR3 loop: CASSQAGPEAFF. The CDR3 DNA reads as TGTGCCAGCAGTCAGGCGGGGCCTGAAGCTTTCTTT. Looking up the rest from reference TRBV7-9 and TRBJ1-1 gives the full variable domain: DTGVSQNPRHKITKRGQNVTFRCDPISEHNRLYWYRQTLGQGPEFLTYFQNEAQLEKSRLLSDRFSAERPKGSFSTLEIQRTEQGDSAMYLCASSQAGPEAFFGQGTRLTVV.